This is a list of T cell receptor beta chains from one sample in a study of T cell responses to AZD1222 COVID-19 vaccine. The table came from immunoSEQ multiplex PCR; TCRdb's copy has only in-frame clones and leaves some out. The table lists around 130,000 clones, around 83% of them singletons. Specimen: peripheral blood, collected on day 0 of AZD1222 vaccination. These receptor sequences come from an adult in good health. Each CDR3 is given with its conserved first and last residue. D genes are given only for firm matches. The size of a clone is reported for some rows only, either as once, few or many, or as a class for expanded clones.

J gene | D gene | clone size | V gene | CDR3 DNA | CDR3 protein
TRBJ2-2 | - | - | TRBV25-1 | TGTGCCAGCAGTGAATACGAGGGGCACACCGGGGAGCTGTTTTTT | CASSEYEGHTGELFF
TRBJ1-3 | - | - | TRBV5-1 | TGCGCCAGCAGCTTGGAGCTCGGGTACTCTGGAAACACCATATATTTT | CASSLELGYSGNTIYF
TRBJ1-2 | - | - | TRBV28 | TGTGCCAGCAGTTTACCCCGCAGGGCACGGGGCTACACCTTC | CASSLPRRARGYTF
TRBJ2-3 | TRBD2 | - | TRBV5-1 | TGCGCCAGCAGCTTACCGGGGGGGGGCACAGATACGCAGTATTTT | CASSLPGGGTDTQYF
TRBJ1-2 | TRBD1 | once | TRBV12-3/TRBV12-4 | TGTGCCAGCAGTTCCCGGACAGGGACCCGCTACACCTTC | CASSSRTGTRYTF
TRBJ2-4 | TRBD1 | - | TRBV25-1 | TGTGCCAGCAGACAGGGGGCTGGTAAAAACATTCAGTACTTC | CASRQGAGKNIQYF
TRBJ2-1 | - | - | TRBV2 | TGTGCCAGCAGTGTTGGAACTGGGGCAACTGAGCAGTTCTTC | CASSVGTGATEQFF
TRBJ2-2 | TRBD1 | - | TRBV9 | TGTGCCAGCAGCGAGTCCCGGGACAGGGGGCAGTTGGGCACCGGGGAGCTGTTTTTT | CASSESRDRGQLGTGELFF
TRBJ2-1 | - | - | TRBV7-3 | TGTGCCAGCAGCTTATTTGGTGAGGGACAATACAATGAGCAGTTCTTC | CASSLFGEGQYNEQFF
TRBJ2-5 | TRBD2 | - | TRBV7-2 | TGTGCCAGCAGCCCCGGGAGGAAACAAGAGACCCAGTACTTC | CASSPGRKQETQYF
TRBJ1-5 | - | - | TRBV19 | TGTGCCAGTATGTGGGGTGGCGGCAATCAGCCCCAGCATTTT | CASMWGGGNQPQHF
TRBJ1-3 | - | - | TRBV16 | TGTGCCAGCAGCCAATTTCCGCCTGGACAGCTTTTCTCTGGAAACACCATATATTTT | CASSQFPPGQLFSGNTIYF
TRBJ2-7 | - | once | TRBV2 | TGTGCCAGCAGCACAAAATACGAGCAGTACTTC | CASSTKYEQYF
TRBJ2-2 | TRBD1 | once | TRBV10-3 | TGTGCCACCCGGGACAGTAACACCGGGGAGCTGTTTTTT | CATRDSNTGELFF
TRBJ2-5 | TRBD2 | - | TRBV6-5 | TGTGCCAGCAGTCTTAGCGGGGGTGAACAAGAGACCCAGTACTTC | CASSLSGGEQETQYF
TRBJ1-3 | - | - | TRBV7-9 | TGTGCCAGCAGCTTAGCGCTAGGGTACAGTCCTTCTGGAAACACCATATATTTT | CASSLALGYSPSGNTIYF
TRBJ2-1 | - | once | TRBV9 | TGTGCCAGCACCCCTTCAGGCGGGTACAATGAGCAGTTCTTC | CASTPSGGYNEQFF
TRBJ1-1 | TRBD1 | few | TRBV10-3 | TGTGCCATCAGTGAGCCGAAACCAGGGGGTGAAGCTTTCTTT | CAISEPKPGGEAFF